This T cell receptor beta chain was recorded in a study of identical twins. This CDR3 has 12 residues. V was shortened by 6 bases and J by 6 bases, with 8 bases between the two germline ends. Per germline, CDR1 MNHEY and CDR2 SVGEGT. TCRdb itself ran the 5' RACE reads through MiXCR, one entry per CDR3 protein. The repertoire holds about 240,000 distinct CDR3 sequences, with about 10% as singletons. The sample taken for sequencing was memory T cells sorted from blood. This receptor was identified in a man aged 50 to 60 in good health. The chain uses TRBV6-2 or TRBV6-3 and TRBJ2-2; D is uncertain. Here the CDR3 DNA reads TGTGCCAGCAGCACCAGCGCCGGGGAGCTGTTTTTT. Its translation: CASSTSAGELFF.